Below are 24 T cell receptor beta chains sequenced from a single sample in a study of blood T cell repertoires in COVID-19. Data came from immunoSEQ multiplex PCR; TCRdb stores just in-frame clones and leaves some out. The sample lists roughly 410,000 clones, about 89% occurring once. Source material: peripheral blood. These receptors originate from a woman aged 40 to 50 with COVID-19, enrolled during active disease.

The chain uses TRBV27 and TRBJ1-1, with 7 nucleotides matching TRBD1. J was trimmed by 10 bases and V by 8 bases; bases with no gene match: 13. This CDR3 is built from 13 residues. Germline V lookup: CDR1 MNHEY, CDR2 SMNVEV (reference sequence). The CDR3, as DNA: TGTGCCAGCGGTAACAGGGGTTTTCTCGGAGCTTTCTTT. It codes for CASGNRGFLGAFF.

This clone was detected once. The rearrangement links TRBV28 to TRBJ1-5, with 7 bases identical to TRBD1. J lost 9 bases, V lost 5 bases, and 10 bases had no gene match. The CDR3 consists of 14 residues. From germline, CDR1 is MDHEN and CDR2 SYDVKM. CDR3 sequence: CASSARDRWLPQHF. The CDR3 coding sequence is TGTGCCAGCAGTGCGCGGGACAGATGGTTGCCCCAGCATTTT.

The rearrangement joins TRBV18 to TRBJ1-2; the D gene is possibly TRBD1 (6 bases). CDR1 is KGHSH and CDR2 is LQKENI in the germline V gene. V gave up 6 bases and J gave up 0 bases, with 14 bases separating them. The CDR3 runs to 15 residues. CDR3 sequence reads: CASSQTGTPNYGYTF. In nucleotides, the CDR3 is TGTGCCAGCTCTCAAACAGGGACCCCTAACTATGGCTACACCTTC.

This chain joins TRBV27 and TRBJ1-2; D is unresolved. CDR1 is MNHEY and CDR2 is SMNVEV in the germline V gene (reference sequence). Trimming took 10 bases from V and 2 from J, leaving 14 bases between them. CDR3 length equals 13 residues. CDR3 in DNA: TGTGCCAACACACATCGGGGAAACTATGGCTACACCTTC. This codes for CANTHRGNYGYTF.

This chain joins TRBV19 and TRBJ2-1; 16 nucleotides line up with TRBD2. Trimming removed 4 bases from V and 8 bases from J; junction bases left unmatched: 8. Germline lookup yields CDR1 LNHDA and CDR2 SQIVND (reference sequence). There are 17 residues in the CDR3. The CDR3 sequence is CASSSPPGLAGGDEQFF. The CDR3 coding sequence is TGTGCCAGTAGTAGCCCCCCGGGACTAGCGGGAGGGGATGAGCAGTTCTTC.

With regard to this clone: Other DNA sequences in the same sample also yield this CDR3. The chain recombines TRBV19 with TRBJ2-3, with 8 bases fitting TRBD1. V was clipped by 5 bases and J by 2 bases; unmatched bases: 6. This CDR3 has 15 residues. Germline V CDR1 and CDR2: LNHDA, SQIVND (reference sequence). DNA of the CDR3: TGTGCCAGTAGTCCCGGACAGGGAGACACAGATACGCAGTATTTT. It translates to CASSPGQGDTDTQYF.

The chain links TRBV18 to TRBJ1-5, with D perhaps TRBD1 (5 bases). V lost 1 base to trimming and J lost 9 bases, with 13 bases between them. The CDR3 is made up of 14 amino acids. CDR1 is KGHSH, CDR2 LQKENI, per germline. For the CDR3, the DNA is TGTGCCAGCTCACCACAGGGAGGACAAGGGCCCCAGCATTTT. Translation gives CASSPQGGQGPQHF. The variable domain in full, with the rest retrieved from reference TRBV18 and TRBJ1-5, is NAGVMQNPRHLVRRRGQEARLRCSPMKGHSHVYWYRQLPEEGLKFMVYLQKENIIDESGMPKERFSAEFPKEGPSILRIQQVVRGDSAAYFCASSPQGGQGPQHFGDGTRLSIL.

This clone appeared once. The chain joins TRBV19 to TRBJ1-6; possibly TRBD1 for D (5 bases). CDR1 and CDR2 from the germline V gene are LNHDA and SQIVND (reference sequence). This CDR3 comprises 14 residues. V shed 6 bases and J shed 9 bases, with 15 bases lying between them. The CDR3 is CASRLRGPTSPLHF. For the CDR3, the DNA is TGTGCCAGTAGATTAAGGGGTCCTACTTCACCCCTCCACTTT.

The rearrangement joins TRBV5-5 to TRBJ1-6; TRBD1 aligns across 10 bases. CDR3 length: 15 amino acids. Germline-derived CDR1 and CDR2 are SGHKS and YYEKEE (reference sequence). V lost 4 bases, J lost 7 bases, and 5 bases stayed unmatched. The CDR3 nucleotides read TGTGCCAGCAGCAGAGGGACAGGGGCAAATTCACCCCTCCACTTT. Amino acids: CASSRGTGANSPLHF.

The chain links TRBV27 to TRBJ2-7; D perhaps matches TRBD1 (5 bases). Trimming removed 6 bases from V and 3 bases from J, with 12 bases in between. CDR3 length: 13 amino acids. Germline V gene sequence: CDR1 MNHEY, CDR2 SMNVEV (reference sequence). The CDR3 loop reads CASSPRRGYEQYF. The CDR3 DNA reads TGTGCCAGCAGCCCCCGAAGGGGCTACGAGCAGTACTTC.

The rearrangement uses TRBV6-5 and TRBJ1-1, with 7 bases matching TRBD1. The CDR3 covers 13 residues. Germline CDR1 is MNHEY and CDR2 is SVGAGI. The ends lost 7 bases at V and 5 bases at J; junction bases unmatched: 7. The CDR3 sequence is CASKETGRTEAFF. CDR3 bases: TGTGCCAGCAAAGAGACAGGGCGTACTGAAGCTTTCTTT.

This chain links TRBV7-9 with TRBJ1-5, with TRBD1 identical over 7 bases. CDR3 size: 17 residues. CDR1 and CDR2 (germline): SEHNR, FQNEAQ (reference sequence). V was pared by 1 base and J by 3 bases, with 9 bases of the junction left unmatched. The CDR3 nucleotides read TGTGCCAGCAGCTTAGAGCCTTCACAGGGGCTCAATCAGCCCCAGCATTTT. Its translation is CASSLEPSQGLNQPQHF.

The V and J genes are TRBV6-2 or TRBV6-3 and TRBJ1-5; D is perhaps TRBD1 (5 bases). Germline-derived CDR1 and CDR2 are MNHEY and SVGEGT. The CDR3 extends over 14 amino acids. Trimming took 5 bases from V and 9 from J, leaving 17 bases between them. For the CDR3, the DNA is TGTGCCAGCAGTGTAAGACAGACTTGGGGGCCCCAGCATTTT. This encodes CASSVRQTWGPQHF.

The rearrangement links TRBV7-2 to TRBJ1-3, with D uncertain. Germline V CDR1 and CDR2: SGHTA, FQGNSA. V shed 6 bases and J shed 1 base, with 13 bases lying between them. The CDR3 has 15 amino acids. CDR3 coding DNA: TGTGCCAGCAGGCCTCAGGCGCTATCTGGAAACACCATATATTTT. It encodes CASRPQALSGNTIYF.

The J gene is TRBJ1-2, the V gene TRBV10-3; 7 nucleotides line up with TRBD1. The ends lost 4 bases at V and 4 bases at J; junction bases unmatched: 6. There are 14 residues in the CDR3. From germline, CDR1 is ENHRY and CDR2 SYGVKD. The CDR3 DNA sequence: TGTGCCATCAGTGGGGTAGGGGGCGGCTATGGCTACACCTTC. Its protein is CAISGVGGGYGYTF.

The rearrangement joins TRBV19 to TRBJ1-2; a weak D match, TRBD1 (6 bases). The CDR3 contains 17 residues. Per the germline V gene, CDR1 is LNHDA and CDR2 is SQIVND (reference sequence). Trimming shortened V by 4 bases and J by 5 bases, and 23 bases separated the two germline ends. The CDR3 spells CASSNPFQTGTPYGYTF. CDR3 nucleotides: TGTGCCAGTAGTAACCCCTTCCAAACCGGGACACCTTATGGCTACACCTTC. Drawing the rest from reference TRBV19 and TRBJ1-2, the complete variable domain is DGGITQSPKYLFRKEGQNVTLSCEQNLNHDAMYWYRQDPGQGLRLIYYSQIVNDFQKGDIAEGYSVSREKKESFPLTVTSAQKNPTAFYLCASSNPFQTGTPYGYTFGSGTRLTVV.

The V and J genes are TRBV12-2 and TRBJ2-1; the table's D call, TRBD2, was not checked against the DNA. TRBV12-2 is a recognized pseudogene. This CDR3 contains 19 residues. The CDR3 here is CASRLFLRGGAGENNEQFF. CDR3 DNA sequence: TGTGCAAGTCGCTTATTTCTGCGCGGGGGGGCAGGAGAAAACAATGAGCAGTTCTTC.

The chain uses TRBV6-2 or TRBV6-3 and TRBJ1-6, with 8 bases matching TRBD1. The length of the CDR3 is 17 residues. The J segment lost 7 bases and the V segment lost 2 bases, leaving 10 bases of the junction unmatched. The germline gives CDR1 MNHEY, CDR2 SVGEGT. In nucleotides, the CDR3 is TGTGCCAGCAGTTACGAGACCGGGACAGGATTAAATTCACCCCTCCACTTT. Its translation is CASSYETGTGLNSPLHF.

The V call is TRBV7-2, the J call TRBJ2-2; the match to TRBD2 covers 14 bases. The V gene's germline CDR1 is SGHTA and CDR2 FQGNSA. CDR3 length: 17 residues. V trimming: 6 bases; J trimming: 2 bases; junction bases outside the gene matches: 5. The CDR3, as DNA: TGTGCCAGCAGGACGGGACTAGCGGGGGAAAACACCGGGGAGCTGTTTTTT. Protein sequence: CASRTGLAGENTGELFF. Looking up the rest from reference TRBV7-2 and TRBJ2-2 gives the full variable domain: GAGVSQSPSNKVTEKGKDVELRCDPISGHTALYWYRQSLGQGLEFLIYFQGNSAPDKSGLPSDRFSAERTGGSVSTLTIQRTQQEDSAVYLCASRTGLAGENTGELFFGEGSRLTVL.

The rearrangement uses TRBV28 and TRBJ2-1; the match to TRBD2 covers 8 bases. Germline V gene data show CDR1 as MDHEN and CDR2 as SYDVKM. After removal of 3 bases from V and 9 bases from J, the junction contained 7 bases not matched to a gene. The CDR3 is 14 residues long. Here the CDR3 DNA reads TGTGCCAGCAGTTTCCCGGGACTAGAGGTTGAGCAGTTCTTC. Translated, it gives CASSFPGLEVEQFF. The variable domain in full, with the rest retrieved from reference TRBV28 and TRBJ2-1, is DVKVTQSSRYLVKRTGEKVFLECVQDMDHENMFWYRQDPGLGLRLIYFSYDVKMKEKGDIPEGYSVSREKKERFSLILESASTNQTSMYLCASSFPGLEVEQFFGPGTRLTVL.

With respect to this clone: This sample also contains other DNA sequences that code for the same CDR3. The chain recombines TRBV18 with TRBJ2-7, with a weak D call TRBD2 (5 bases). Trimming took 3 bases from V and 3 from J, leaving 12 bases between them. Germline-derived CDR1 and CDR2 are KGHSH and LQKENI. The CDR3 sequence is 14 residues long. CDR3 DNA: TGTGCCAGCTCACCGGGAACTGGAGGCTACGAGCAGTACTTC. This gives the protein CASSPGTGGYEQYF.

The chain couples TRBV5-1 to TRBJ1-2; D remains unclear. The ends were cut back, 4 bases at V and 1 base at J, with 11 bases in the middle. The germline V gene encodes CDR1 SGHRS and CDR2 YFSETQ. CDR3 size: 14 residues. CDR3 loop: CASSPDYFNYGYTF. Here the CDR3 DNA reads TGCGCCAGCAGCCCCGACTATTTTAACTATGGCTACACCTTC.

The V gene is TRBV7-8, the J gene TRBJ1-2, with a tentative D call TRBD1 (5 bases). The CDR3 sequence is 17 residues long. Germline V lookup: CDR1 SGHVS, CDR2 FQNEAQ. With 4 bases removed from V and 1 base from J, the gap between germline ends came to 19 bases. CDR3 region: CASSSASGHSFNYGYTF. The CDR3 nucleotides read TGTGCCAGCAGCTCCGCGTCCGGACACTCCTTTAACTATGGCTACACCTTC.

The rearrangement links TRBV7-6 to TRBJ2-5; 8 nucleotides match TRBD2. With V trimmed by 0 bases and J by 1 base, 10 bases remained unmatched. Germline V lookup: CDR1 SGHVS, CDR2 FNYEAQ. The CDR3 has 18 amino acids. This CDR3 reads CASSLARPSGLPQETQYF. The CDR3 DNA is TGTGCCAGCAGCTTAGCGCGTCCTAGCGGGCTCCCCCAAGAGACCCAGTACTTC.